One sample yielded the 14 T cell receptor beta chains listed below, sequenced in a study of identical twins. Each CDR3 protein gets one entry after TCRdb re-called the 5' RACE reads with MiXCR. The sample consists of 430,000 or so distinct CDR3 sequences, roughly a quarter of them appearing once. This same sample was also part of a study on T cells expressing NK-cell markers.

Input material: CD4+ T cells sorted from blood. The source is a woman between 18 and 29 years old in good health.

This clonotype appeared a few times. The chain combines TRBV10-3 with TRBJ1-6, with 7 bases that match TRBD1. V was pared by 6 bases and J by 7 bases, with 12 bases of the junction left unmatched. Germline V gives CDR1 ENHRY, CDR2 SYGVKD. The CDR3 is made up of 16 amino acids. CDR3 bases: TGTGCCATCAGGGCAAGAACCGGGACAGACAATTCACCCCTCCACTTT. Amino acid sequence: CAIRARTGTDNSPLHF.

The V and J genes are TRBV12-3 or TRBV12-4 and TRBJ2-2; no clear D. The CDR3 is made up of 13 amino acids. Trimming took 5 bases from V and 3 from J, leaving 7 bases between them. Written as DNA, the CDR3 is TGTGCCAGCAGTATCAGAGACACCGGGGAGCTGTTTTTT. The encoded protein is CASSIRDTGELFF.

This clonotype was detected a few times. J is TRBJ1-4 and V is TRBV29-1, with 10 bases that match TRBD1. The CDR3 is 18 amino acids. Trimming took 0 bases from V and 3 from J; bases not matched to a gene: 10. Germline V lookup: CDR1 SQVTM, CDR2 ANQGSEA. The CDR3 region is CSVEDLSTGGMSNEKLFF. CDR3 nucleotide sequence: TGCAGCGTTGAAGATCTTTCGACAGGGGGCATGTCTAATGAAAAACTGTTTTTT.

This sequence joins TRBV12-3 or TRBV12-4 and TRBJ2-7; TRBD1 matches 12 bases. The CDR3 runs to 14 residues. J was trimmed by 4 bases and V by 6 bases; bases with no gene match: 4. CDR3 loop: CASSRDRGRYEQYF. As DNA, the CDR3 is TGTGCCAGCAGCCGGGACAGGGGGCGATACGAGCAGTACTTC.

This clonotype was picked up a small number of times. The chain links TRBV19 to TRBJ2-7, with TRBD1 matching over 9 bases. Germline V lookup: CDR1 LNHDA, CDR2 SQIVND (reference sequence). V was pared by 0 bases and J by 3 bases, with 6 bases of the junction left unmatched. The CDR3 loop spans 16 amino acids. The CDR3 protein is CASSIDRGQGSYEQYF. CDR3 sequence (DNA): TGTGCCAGTAGTATAGATCGGGGACAGGGCAGCTACGAGCAGTACTTC.

There are a few counts of this clonotype. The J gene is TRBJ2-1, the V gene TRBV10-3; possibly TRBD2 for D (6 bases). V was cut by 6 bases and J by 5 bases, with 11 bases left in between. Germline assignment: CDR1 ENHRY and CDR2 SYGVKD. The length of the CDR3 is 13 residues. The CDR3 DNA reads as TGTGCCATCAGCGGGGACTGGAACAATGAGCAGTTCTTC. Amino acid sequence: CAISGDWNNEQFF.

The gene calls are TRBV10-2 and TRBJ2-5; the D gene could be TRBD1 or TRBD2 (5 bases each). The CDR3 is 13 amino acids. V lost 8 bases to trimming and J lost 4 bases, with 14 bases between them. CDR1 and CDR2 (germline): WSHSY, SAAADI. CDR3 protein: CASRPGRGETQYF. In nucleotides, the CDR3 is TGCGCCAGCCGACCGGGACGGGGAGAGACCCAGTACTTC.

The table lists this clonotype with a few counts. V gene TRBV5-1 combines with J gene TRBJ2-5; D is undetermined. This CDR3 contains 12 residues. Germline V gene data show CDR1 as SGHRS and CDR2 as YFSETQ. V dropped 5 bases and J dropped 1 base, with 6 bases sitting between them. The CDR3 loop reads CASRDVQETQYF. CDR3 DNA: TGCGCCAGCAGGGATGTCCAAGAGACCCAGTACTTC. Using reference TRBV5-1 and TRBJ2-5 for the parts outside the CDR3, the full variable domain is KAGVTQTPRYLIKTRGQQVTLSCSPISGHRSVSWYQQTPGQGLQFLFEYFSETQRNKGNFPGRFSGRQFSNSRSEMNVSTLELGDSALYLCASRDVQETQYFGPGTRLLVL.

V is TRBV5-1 and J is TRBJ2-3, with 7 bases matching TRBD2. The germline V gene encodes CDR1 SGHRS and CDR2 YFSETQ. The CDR3 runs 16 residues. Trimming took 0 bases from V and 4 from J; bases not matched to a gene: 8. The CDR3 DNA reads as TGCGCCAGCAGCTTGGGGGACTATTTGACGGCAGATACGCAGTATTTT. It encodes CASSLGDYLTADTQYF.

This clonotype has just a few counts. This chain links TRBV7-2 with TRBJ2-7; TRBD2 agrees at 11 bases. This CDR3 region has 15 residues. Germline CDR1 and CDR2: SGHTA and FQGNSA. V shed 3 bases, J shed 3 bases, and the junction held 4 bases outside the gene matches. CDR3 DNA: TGTGCCAGCAGCTTCACTAGCGGGAGCCTCTACGAGCAGTACTTC. It specifies CASSFTSGSLYEQYF.

The V and J genes are TRBV6-2 or TRBV6-3 and TRBJ2-1; D might be TRBD1 or TRBD2, each matching 5 bases. Per the germline V gene, CDR1 is MNHEY and CDR2 is SVGEGT. CDR3 length: 14 amino acids. V was clipped by 7 bases and J by 6 bases, with 16 bases between them. The CDR3, as DNA: TGTGCCAGCAACGAGGGGTTAAGGCTCAATGAGCAGTTCTTC. Protein product: CASNEGLRLNEQFF.

The chain recombines TRBV11-2 with TRBJ2-7; TRBD1 agrees at 8 bases. This CDR3 is 16 amino acids long. Germline V gives CDR1 SGHAT, CDR2 FQNNGV. V dropped 5 bases and J dropped 3; count of bases not matched to a gene: 12. This CDR3 is CASSLRSRGRYYEQYF. CDR3 nucleotide sequence: TGTGCCAGCAGCCTCAGAAGCAGGGGGCGATACTACGAGCAGTACTTC.

V gene TRBV7-2 combines with J gene TRBJ2-7; weak D call: TRBD1 (6 bases). Per germline, CDR1 SGHTA and CDR2 FQGNSA. With 1 base removed from V and 3 bases from J, the gap between germline ends came to 13 bases. The CDR3 has 15 amino acids. The CDR3: CASSLEGRGYYEQYF. The CDR3 DNA reads as TGTGCCAGCAGCTTAGAGGGCAGGGGCTACTACGAGCAGTACTTC.

The V gene is TRBV7-2, the J gene TRBJ2-1; perhaps D is TRBD1 or TRBD2 (6 bases each). CDR3 length: 15 residues. Germline loops: CDR1 SGHTA, CDR2 FQGNSA. Trimming cost V 7 bases and J 8 bases, with 21 bases left between them. CDR3 sequence reads: CASNPLRGGIDEQFF. In DNA, the CDR3 is TGTGCCAGCAACCCTCTTAGAGGGGGGATTGATGAGCAGTTCTTC.